This T cell receptor (beta chain) was recovered during a study of CD8 T cells in Susac syndrome. V shed 5 bases and J shed 8 bases, with 22 bases lying between them. This CDR3 is 16 amino acids long. The V gene's germline CDR1 is LGHNA and CDR2 YNFKEQ. cDNA came from about 0.5 to 1 ug RNA primed by random hexamers. TCRdb re-called the immunoSEQ multiplex PCR reads through MiXCR, storing one row per CDR3 protein. The repertoire consists of 95,000 to 150,000 distinct CDR3 sequences, with nearly 96% occurring once and the leading ten covering roughly 0.14%. V gene TRBV4-2 combines with J gene TRBJ2-1; TRBD2 might be the D (7 bases). Material for sequencing was CD4+ T cells from PBMCs. The receptor comes from a human donor with Susac syndrome. CDR3 nucleotide sequence: TGTGCCAGCAGCTCTAGCGGACCTGCAAGGGGGGATGAGCAGTTCTTC. Amino acid sequence: CASSSSGPARGDEQFF.